The 32 T cell receptor beta chains below all came from one sample that was sequenced in a study of blood T cell repertoires in COVID-19. The assay was immunoSEQ multiplex PCR, and TCRdb's table has in-frame clones only and misses some. Of 55,000 to 80,000 clones in the sample, 88% were seen once. Sequencing input: peripheral blood. Receptors originate from a man over 45 with acute or convalescent COVID-19.

The gene calls are TRBV6-5 and TRBJ1-6; possible D gene TRBD1, 5 bases. V was pared by 6 bases and J by 0 bases, with 9 bases between. CDR3 length: 15 amino acids. Germline V gene data show CDR1 as MNHEY and CDR2 as SVGAGI. CDR3 sequence reads: CASSADSSYNSPLHF. The DNA for the CDR3 is TGTGCCAGCAGCGCAGACAGCTCCTATAATTCACCCCTCCACTTT.

The chain joins TRBV6-5 to TRBJ2-3, with D unresolved. CDR1 is MNHEY, CDR2 SVGAGI, per germline. The CDR3 runs to 15 residues. The V and J ends lost 0 bases and 2 bases respectively, with 9 bases between them. CDR3 protein: CASSYSMLDTDTQYF. The CDR3 coding sequence is TGTGCCAGCAGTTACTCGATGCTAGACACAGATACGCAGTATTTT.

The chain links TRBV5-1 to TRBJ1-4, with D hard to call. The CDR3 runs 16 residues. V gave up 0 bases and J gave up 0 bases, with 9 bases separating them. The germline CDR1 and CDR2 sequences are SGHRS and YFSETQ. CDR3 DNA: TGCGCCAGCAGCTTGGGAGGAGGTCCAACTAATGAAAAACTGTTTTTT. It yields the protein CASSLGGGPTNEKLFF.

The chain combines TRBV27 with TRBJ1-4; TRBD1 aligns across 7 bases. CDR3 length equals 15 residues. With 6 bases clipped from V and 3 bases from J, the junction kept 7 bases outside the gene matches. Germline CDR1 reads MNHEY; CDR2 reads SMNVEV (reference sequence). The CDR3 DNA is TGTGCCAGCAGCCTAACAGGGGCGCCTAATGAAAAACTGTTTTTT. Protein product: CASSLTGAPNEKLFF.

The V call is TRBV7-6, the J call TRBJ1-6; TRBD1 matches at 8 bases. The CDR3 length is 15 residues. The trim removed 5 bases at V and 7 bases at J, leaving 7 bases unmatched. The V gene's germline CDR1 is SGHVS and CDR2 FNYEAQ. CDR3 DNA: TGTGCCAGCAGCCCCCGGACAGGGCAGAATTCACCCCTCCACTTT. Residues: CASSPRTGQNSPLHF.

V gene TRBV10-1 combines with J gene TRBJ2-7, with 7 positions matching TRBD1. The CDR3 consists of 16 residues. CDR1 is WNHNN, CDR2 SYGVQD, per germline (reference sequence). The V and J ends lost 0 bases and 3 bases, in that order; junction bases with no gene match: 8. Here the CDR3 reads CASSESETGSRYEQYF. CDR3 coding DNA: TGCGCCAGCAGTGAGTCTGAGACAGGGTCGCGCTACGAGCAGTACTTC.

Note on this clone: An end of the junction differs from the germline gene, which may be a read error. The chain recombines TRBV7-7 with TRBJ1-1, with D perhaps TRBD1 (5 bases). The CDR3 is made up of 13 amino acids. Germline-derived CDR1 and CDR2 are SSHAT and FNYEAQ (reference sequence). The CDR3: CASSQGEGTEAFF. In nucleotides, the CDR3 is TGTGCTAGCAGCCAGGGTGAAGGCACTGAAGCTTTCTTT.

The V call is TRBV30, the J call TRBJ1-2; 9 bases align to TRBD1. V shed 4 bases, J shed 4 bases, and the junction held 7 bases outside the gene matches. This CDR3 spans 14 amino acids. Germline CDR1 GTSNPN, CDR2 SVGIG (reference sequence). CDR3 DNA: TGTGCCTGGACCGTGACAGGGGGAGGCTATGGCTACACCTTC. Encoded protein: CAWTVTGGGYGYTF.

This clone was found a few times. The gene calls are TRBV14 and TRBJ2-4; 9 bases are shared with TRBD1. The CDR3 has 17 amino acids. The germline CDR1 and CDR2 sequences are SGHDN and FVKESK. J gave up 3 bases and V 4 bases, and 10 bases lay outside the gene matches. The CDR3 here is CASSPPGQGRLKNIQYF. The CDR3 nucleotides read TGTGCCAGCAGCCCTCCAGGACAGGGGAGGCTCAAAAACATTCAGTACTTC.

The chain couples TRBV4-1 to TRBJ2-1; TRBD1 aligns across 7 bases. This CDR3 is built from 13 residues. Germline V gene data show CDR1 as MGHRA and CDR2 as YSYEKL. V was clipped by 3 bases and J by 10 bases; unmatched bases: 6. The CDR3 loop is CASSHTGQLEQFF. In DNA form, the CDR3 reads TGCGCCAGCAGCCATACGGGACAGTTAGAGCAGTTCTTC.

CDR3 sequence: CASSLVGGGRTDTQYF. In DNA, the CDR3 is TGTGCCAGCAGCTTGGTTGGCGGGGGGCGCACAGATACGCAGTATTTT. V and J are TRBV5-4 and TRBJ2-3; 8 positions match TRBD2. Trimming took 0 bases from V and 1 from J; bases not matched to a gene: 4. CDR3 length: 16 amino acids. The germline V gene encodes CDR1 SGHNT and CDR2 YYREEE (reference sequence).

The rearrangement uses TRBV12-5 and TRBJ2-7; D gene ambiguous. The CDR3 length is 13 residues. Between the trimmed V and J ends, which lost 3 bases and 5 bases, there was a span of 11 bases. In germline, CDR1 is LGHNT, CDR2 FRNRAP. CDR3 protein: CASGFPRLNEQYF. CDR3 coding DNA: TGTGCTAGTGGTTTCCCCCGTCTAAACGAGCAGTACTTC.

The genes are TRBV19 and TRBJ2-3, with 10 bases fitting TRBD2. CDR1 is LNHDA and CDR2 is SQIVND in the germline V gene (reference sequence). V was clipped by 5 bases and J by 5 bases; unmatched bases: 10. CDR3 length equals 16 residues. CDR3 sequence (DNA): TGTGCCAGTAGTCCCGAACTAGCGGGGTCGTTAGATACGCAGTATTTT. This gives the protein CASSPELAGSLDTQYF.

V gene TRBV5-6 combines with J gene TRBJ1-5; TRBD1 matches 9 bases. The germline V gene has CDR1 SGHDT and CDR2 YYEEEE. There are 15 residues in the CDR3. V gave up 4 bases and J gave up 7 bases; unmatched junction bases: 9. The CDR3 sequence: CASSQFTGGGQPQHF. As DNA, the CDR3 is TGTGCCAGCAGCCAATTTACAGGGGGCGGGCAGCCCCAGCATTTT.

The V gene is TRBV6-5, the J gene TRBJ2-1; unclear D gene. V gave up 4 bases and J gave up 8 bases, with 15 bases separating them. CDR3 size: 14 residues. CDR1 and CDR2 (germline): MNHEY, SVGAGI. The DNA of the CDR3 is TGTGCCAGCAGTTCAGGTCTACGACACGATGAGCAGTTCTTC. This encodes CASSSGLRHDEQFF.

The J gene is TRBJ1-2, the V gene TRBV6-5; TRBD1 matches 9 bases. This CDR3 comprises 15 residues. CDR1 and CDR2 from the germline V gene are MNHEY and SVGAGI. Trimming at V came to 7 bases and at J to 4 bases, leaving 10 bases not matched to a gene. In nucleotides, the CDR3 is TGTGCCAGCACCAAAGGGGGACAGGGCATCTATGGCTACACCTTC. It encodes CASTKGGQGIYGYTF.

The rearrangement uses TRBV5-5 and TRBJ1-1; TRBD1 might be the D (5 bases). CDR3 length: 13 amino acids. V lost 4 bases to trimming and J lost 5 bases, with 12 bases between them. CDR1 and CDR2 (germline): SGHKS, YYEKEE (reference sequence). The CDR3 nucleotides read TGTGCCAGCAGCAAGCGGGGGGATACTGAAGCTTTCTTT. It encodes CASSKRGDTEAFF.

The chain recombines TRBV6-5 with TRBJ2-7; TRBD1 matches at 8 bases. This CDR3 is built from 16 residues. J gave up 4 bases and V 0 bases, and 8 bases lay outside the gene matches. Germline CDR1 and CDR2: MNHEY and SVGAGI. The CDR3 loop reads CASSYSSGDRGYEQYF. CDR3 in DNA: TGTGCCAGCAGTTACTCGAGTGGAGACAGGGGTTACGAGCAGTACTTC.

The V and J genes are TRBV28 and TRBJ2-4, with D tentatively TRBD1 (5 bases). V dropped 3 bases and J dropped 4 bases, with 13 bases sitting between them. From germline, CDR1 is MDHEN and CDR2 SYDVKM. The CDR3 loop spans 15 amino acids. The CDR3 protein is CASSLMGQGKNIQYF. CDR3 nucleotides: TGTGCCAGCAGTTTGATGGGGCAGGGAAAAAACATTCAGTACTTC.

The genes are TRBV18 and TRBJ1-2, with 7 bases aligning to TRBD1. The CDR3 is 15 residues long. The J segment lost 5 bases and the V segment lost 4 bases, leaving 10 bases of the junction unmatched. Germline V lookup: CDR1 KGHSH, CDR2 LQKENI. This CDR3 is CASSLAETGWYGYTF. In DNA, the CDR3 is TGTGCCAGCTCACTCGCCGAGACAGGGTGGTATGGCTACACCTTC.

This clone was seen more than once but under ten times. This rearrangement joins TRBV30 to TRBJ2-3; 7 bases map to TRBD2. The CDR3 extends over 12 amino acids. Germline lookup yields CDR1 GTSNPN and CDR2 SVGIG (reference sequence). J lost 7 bases, V lost 5 bases, and 6 bases had no gene match. CDR3 sequence reads: CAWGVGGNTQYF. The DNA of the CDR3 is TGTGCCTGGGGAGTGGGGGGGAATACGCAGTATTTT.

The CDR3 is CASGLVEGWVQWGTEAFF. As DNA, the CDR3 is TGTGCTAGTGGTTTGGTAGAGGGATGGGTCCAATGGGGCACTGAAGCTTTCTTT. This chain uses TRBV12-5 with TRBJ1-1; the D is unclear. The CDR3 consists of 18 residues. V was cut by 0 bases and J by 4 bases, with 21 bases left in between. Germline V gene lookup returns CDR1 LGHNT and CDR2 FRNRAP.

This clone occurred a few times. J is TRBJ2-1 and V is TRBV5-1, with D uncertain. Germline V gene sequence: CDR1 SGHRS, CDR2 YFSETQ. The CDR3 is made up of 15 amino acids. Trimming left V 0 bases short and J 3 bases short, with 10 bases between. CDR3 DNA sequence: TGCGCCAGCAGCTTGGCTCCTCCCGGCTACAATGAGCAGTTCTTC. As protein: CASSLAPPGYNEQFF.

The V and J genes are TRBV4-1 and TRBJ1-2; tentatively, D is TRBD1 (6 bases). This CDR3 region has 12 residues. CDR1 and CDR2 (germline): MGHRA, YSYEKL. Trimming removed 6 bases from V and 8 bases from J, with 13 bases in between. CDR3 protein: CASRRTGGGYTF. The CDR3 DNA follows: TGCGCCAGCAGGCGGACGGGGGGCGGCTACACCTTC.

This chain links TRBV5-1 with TRBJ2-3; 11 nucleotides agree with TRBD2. V was pared by 4 bases and J by 1 base, with 2 bases of the junction left unmatched. Per germline, CDR1 SGHRS and CDR2 YFSETQ. The CDR3 has 15 residues. Written as DNA, the CDR3 is TGCGCCAGCAGCCTTAGCGGGGGGGGCACAGATACGCAGTATTTT. This codes for CASSLSGGGTDTQYF.

The chain recombines TRBV11-2 with TRBJ1-1; no clear D. V lost 8 bases and J lost 4, with 11 bases in between. The CDR3 spans 12 residues. CDR1 SGHAT and CDR2 FQNNGV come from the germline V gene. Here the CDR3 reads CASDIVVTEAFF. CDR3 in DNA: TGTGCCAGCGACATAGTAGTCACTGAAGCTTTCTTT.

This clone has just one count. The CDR3 nucleotides are TGTGCCAGCAGCCCGCCGCCCGGGATCCACACCGGGGAGCTGTTTTTT. It translates to CASSPPPGIHTGELFF. The V gene is TRBV5-6, the J gene TRBJ2-2, with D tentatively TRBD2 (5 bases). Trimming pared 4 bases from V and 3 bases from J, leaving 16 bases between. Germline V gives CDR1 SGHDT, CDR2 YYEEEE. The CDR3 contains 16 residues.

The J gene is TRBJ2-7, the V gene TRBV5-4; 7 positions match TRBD2. CDR3 length: 15 amino acids. Trimming removed 1 base from V and 1 base from J; junction bases left unmatched: 5. Germline lookup yields CDR1 SGHNT and CDR2 YYREEE (reference sequence). CDR3 nucleotide sequence: TGTGCCAGCAGCTTGCAGGTGGGGGGGTCCTACGAGCAGTACTTC. Translating it yields CASSLQVGGSYEQYF.

This clone has more than one count but fewer than ten. The chain uses TRBV27 and TRBJ1-6; 7 nucleotides match TRBD1. Germline lookup yields CDR1 MNHEY and CDR2 SMNVEV (reference sequence). The CDR3 totals 16 residues. Unmatched junction bases numbered 8, after V lost 4 bases and J lost 5 bases. The CDR3 spells CASSSWTGLNNSPLHF. The CDR3 DNA reads as TGTGCCAGCAGTTCATGGACAGGCCTGAATAATTCACCCCTCCACTTT.

The table lists this clone with a count of one. The chain couples TRBV10-3 to TRBJ2-3; 7 bases line up with TRBD1. Unmatched junction bases numbered 8, after V lost 3 bases and J lost 2 bases. The CDR3 covers 16 residues. Germline CDR1 reads ENHRY; CDR2 reads SYGVKD. CDR3 residues: CAISDQRDSLTDTQYF. The CDR3 DNA follows: TGTGCCATCAGTGACCAACGGGACAGCCTCACAGATACGCAGTATTTT.

This chain joins TRBV3-1 (or the pseudogene TRBV3-2) and TRBJ1-2; 8 bases agree with TRBD1. Germline V gene data show CDR1 as LGHDT and CDR2 as YNNKEL (reference sequence). The CDR3 length is 15 residues. V dropped 0 bases and J dropped 7; count of bases not matched to a gene: 7. The CDR3 nucleotides are TGTGCCAGCAGCCAAGATCTGACAGGGGCGGCTGGCTACACCTTC. Its protein product is CASSQDLTGAAGYTF.

The gene calls are TRBV18 and TRBJ2-7; TRBD2 might be the D (5 bases). The germline V gene has CDR1 KGHSH and CDR2 LQKENI. V lost 6 bases and J 5 bases, leaving 11 bases between the germline ends. CDR3 length: 12 amino acids. CDR3 in amino acids: CASSRTRDEQYF. The CDR3, as DNA: TGTGCCAGCTCCAGGACTCGGGACGAGCAGTACTTC.